This entry lists 14 T cell receptor beta chains sequenced from one sample in a study of T cells of healthy individuals (dated by TCRdb to the late 2010s). The method behind the library was 5' RACE. Sequencing relied on an Illumina MiSeq. In TCRdb, the public reads were trimmed at Q25 with fastp and aligned with MiXCR, with productive beta chains retained. CDR3 protein sequences are deduplicated, and each keeps its most common genes and DNA. A total of 60,000 to 75,000 distinct CDR3 sequences appear in this sample, around 15% of them only once. The ten largest clones add up to about 4.4% of the sample. The receptors were sampled from a human donor in good health.

The chain has TRBV2 and TRBJ1-3; a weak D match, TRBD1 (5 bases). Between the trimmed V and J ends, which lost 3 bases and 0 bases, there was a span of 9 bases. The CDR3 is 15 amino acids. Germline V gives CDR1 SNHLY, CDR2 FYNNEI. In DNA form, the CDR3 reads TGTGCCAGCAGTGAGGGGACGGGCTCTGGAAACACCATATATTTT. This sequence encodes CASSEGTGSGNTIYF.

This clonotype was found a few times. V is TRBV19 and J is TRBJ2-1; 7 bases are a match to TRBD1. Germline loops: CDR1 LNHDA, CDR2 SQIVND (reference sequence). Unmatched junction bases numbered 13, after V lost 7 bases and J lost 10 bases. The CDR3 spans 14 residues. The CDR3 nucleotides are TGTGCCAGTATTCCACGACAGGGTTCAAGAGAGCAGTTCTTC. It codes for CASIPRQGSREQFF.

The chain carries TRBV7-9 and TRBJ2-1; the D gene is possibly TRBD1 (5 bases). CDR3 length: 14 residues. V was shortened by 8 bases and J by 7 bases, with 18 bases between the two germline ends. Germline V lookup: CDR1 SEHNR, CDR2 FQNEAQ (reference sequence). The CDR3 sequence: CASADPGSPNEQFF. CDR3 nucleotide sequence: TGTGCCAGCGCCGACCCAGGGTCCCCGAATGAGCAGTTCTTC.

This clonotype has at least ten counts. The rearrangement uses TRBV20-1 and TRBJ2-7; D is unresolved. V shed 1 base and J shed 2 bases, with 6 bases lying between them. The germline V gene encodes CDR1 DFQATT and CDR2 SNEGSKA (reference sequence). The CDR3 runs 12 residues. The CDR3 sequence: CSARGQAYEQYF. The CDR3 bases are TGCAGTGCTAGAGGCCAGGCCTACGAGCAGTACTTC.

This clonotype was seen once. Because it lacks the conserved phenylalanine or tryptophan at the end, this CDR3 is likely a read error. This chain connects TRBV7-6 to TRBJ2-7; D remains unclear. Trimming removed 1 base at V and 4 bases at J, with 11 bases between. CDR1 SGHVS and CDR2 FNYEAQ come from the germline V gene. There are 14 residues in the CDR3. CDR3 loop: CASSLDGYLYEQYS. The CDR3 bases are TGTGCCAGCAGCTTAGACGGCTACCTATACGAGCAGTACTCC.

This clonotype was observed many times. The chain carries TRBV20-1 and TRBJ2-7; no clear D. Germline V lookup: CDR1 DFQATT, CDR2 SNEGSKA (reference sequence). The CDR3 consists of 15 residues. The ends were cut back, 1 base at V and 3 bases at J, with 16 bases in the middle. In DNA, the CDR3 is TGCAGTGCTAGAGGTATGGTCGGAAAGGACTACGAGCAGTACTTC. Translation gives CSARGMVGKDYEQYF.

This clonotype was counted between two and nine times. The chain recombines TRBV25-1 with TRBJ1-2; D is possibly TRBD1 (6 bases). CDR3 length equals 14 residues. V shed 8 bases and J shed 4 bases, with 17 bases lying between them. In germline, CDR1 is MGHDK, CDR2 SYGVNS. CDR3 nucleotides: TGTGCCAGCTCGTTATCAGGGGCGACCTATGGCTACACCTTC. This translates into CASSLSGATYGYTF.

Ten or more counts support this clonotype. This chain connects TRBV20-1 to TRBJ2-5, with TRBD2 matching 8 bases. The CDR3 consists of 14 residues. V lost 7 bases to trimming and J lost 3 bases; unmatched junction nucleotides: 10. Germline CDR1 is DFQATT and CDR2 is SNEGSKA (reference sequence). The chain's CDR3 is CSVPLLAAKETQYF. CDR3 nucleotide sequence: TGCAGTGTACCCCTACTAGCGGCGAAAGAGACCCAGTACTTC.

This clonotype has a count of ten or more. The rearrangement uses TRBV21-1 and TRBJ1-6. TRBV21-1 is annotated as a pseudogene. CDR3 length equals 13 residues. CDR3 sequence: CASSELGGSPLHF. The CDR3 DNA is TGTGCCAGCAGCGAACTAGGGGGATCACCCCTCCACTTT.

V usage is TRBV6-1 and J usage is TRBJ1-2; 11 nucleotides agree with TRBD1. Germline lookup yields CDR1 MNHNS and CDR2 SASEGT. After removal of 6 bases from V and 4 bases from J, the junction contained 4 bases not matched to a gene. The CDR3 is made up of 14 amino acids. The CDR3 is CASSLDRGPYGYTF. The CDR3 DNA reads as TGTGCCAGCAGCTTGGACAGGGGGCCCTATGGCTACACCTTC.

The V gene is TRBV6-1, the J gene TRBJ2-7; D might be TRBD2 (5 bases). The germline V and J ends were trimmed by 10 bases and 3 bases, with 13 bases remaining between them. CDR3 length: 12 residues. CDR1 is MNHNS and CDR2 is SASEGT in the germline V gene. The CDR3 region has the DNA TGTGCCACCTCGGGAACCTACTACGAGCAGTACTTC. This codes for CATSGTYYEQYF.

V gene TRBV7-2 combines with J gene TRBJ1-5; possibly TRBD1 for D (5 bases). CDR1 and CDR2 (germline): SGHTA, FQGNSA. The germline V and J ends were trimmed by 1 base and 5 bases, with 12 bases remaining between them. The CDR3 is 15 residues long. The CDR3 DNA follows: TGTGCCAGCAGCTTAGTACAAGGGGCACATCAGCCCCAGCATTTT. Protein: CASSLVQGAHQPQHF.

This clonotype was seen many times. This chain uses TRBV4-1 with TRBJ2-3; unclear D gene. Trimming pared 0 bases from V and 3 bases from J, leaving 7 bases between. The CDR3 runs 14 residues. From germline, CDR1 is MGHRA and CDR2 YSYEKL. The CDR3: CASSQDVGTDTQYF. The CDR3 DNA sequence: TGCGCCAGCAGCCAAGATGTGGGGACAGATACGCAGTATTTT.

This clonotype was counted a few times. V and J are TRBV5-6 and TRBJ1-2; no reliable D call. The CDR3 contains 14 residues. Trimming removed 0 bases from V and 1 base from J, with 7 bases in between. Germline CDR1 and CDR2: SGHDT and YYEEEE. The CDR3 is CASSLEVNNYGYTF. In nucleotides, the CDR3 is TGTGCCAGCAGCTTGGAGGTCAATAACTATGGCTACACCTTC. The full variable domain, in which reference TRBV5-6 and TRBJ1-2 provide the parts outside the CDR3, is DAGVTQSPTHLIKTRGQQVTLRCSPKSGHDTVSWYQQALGQGPQFIFQYYEEEERQRGNFPDRFSGHQFPNYSSELNVNALLLGDSALYLCASSLEVNNYGYTFGSGTRLTVV.